This TCR beta chain was sequenced during a study of cytomegalovirus exposure and HLA in healthy donors. Study-wide context: Earlier, fewer than 130 million unique TCR beta sequences were recovered from about 200 million T cells by an analysis.

Trimming took off 1 base at V and 0 bases at J, with 7 bases between the two ends. This CDR3 comprises 14 residues. The germline V gene encodes CDR1 MNHEY and CDR2 SVGAGI. The PCR had 60 Vbeta and 13 Jbeta primers. Some clones are missing from TCRdb's copy, which holds only in-frame ones; the method was immunoSEQ multiplex PCR. The table shows about 150,000 clones, with approximately 70% occurring only once. Findings and limits, study-wide: Productive status was seen about 90% or about 30% of the time for most TCR beta V segments in an earlier analysis.

In the case of this clone: The antigen is undetermined.

The chain recombines TRBV6-5 with TRBJ2-7; D may be TRBD1 (6 bases). This clonotype was sampled from a woman aged 60-75 years in good health and CMV-seropositive. What was sequenced was PBMCs. CDR3: CASSYLDSSYEQYF. The CDR3 bases are TGTGCCAGCAGTTACTTGGACAGCTCCTACGAGCAGTACTTC.